Below, 12 T cell receptor beta chains from the same sample are listed, as sequenced in a study of T-cell memory formation after mild COVID-19. TCRdb redid the calling of the 5' RACE reads with MiXCR, one entry per CDR3 protein. In the table there are roughly 450,000 distinct CDR3 sequences, around a sixth of which are singletons. Sequenced: PBMCs or a T cell subset sorted from them (not recorded which). The receptors here all came from an adult woman who had mild COVID-19 (a few samples of this study predate the infection). Cell type and time point are not known.

There are a few counts of this clonotype. J is TRBJ1-5 and V is TRBV19; no reliable D call. The CDR3 totals 15 residues. V gave up 3 bases and J gave up 3 bases, with 12 bases separating them. Germline CDR1 is LNHDA and CDR2 is SQIVND (reference sequence). DNA for the CDR3: TGTGCCAGTAGTATTTTTCTCAAGAACAATCAGCCCCAGCATTTT. It yields the protein CASSIFLKNNQPQHF. The full variable domain, rest sourced from reference TRBV19 and TRBJ1-5, is DGGITQSPKYLFRKEGQNVTLSCEQNLNHDAMYWYRQDPGQGLRLIYYSQIVNDFQKGDIAEGYSVSREKKESFPLTVTSAQKNPTAFYLCASSIFLKNNQPQHFGDGTRLSIL.

The J gene is TRBJ2-1, the V gene TRBV7-3; D may match TRBD1 or TRBD2 (6 bases each). In germline, CDR1 is SGHTA, CDR2 FQGTGA. Trimming cost V 1 base and J 7 bases, with 20 bases left between them. CDR3 size: 17 residues. The CDR3 sequence is CASSLIAPSWRGNEQFF. DNA for the CDR3: TGTGCCAGCAGCTTAATAGCGCCCTCATGGAGGGGGAATGAGCAGTTCTTC. Based on the CDR3 plus reference TRBV7-3 and TRBJ2-1, the full variable domain is GAGVSQTPSNKVTEKGKYVELRCDPISGHTALYWYRQSLGQGPEFLIYFQGTGAADDSGLPNDRFFAVRPEGSVSTLKIQRTERGDSAVYLCASSLIAPSWRGNEQFFGPGTRLTVL.

The chain joins TRBV9 to TRBJ2-2; D gene uncertain. The CDR3 loop spans 17 amino acids. V was clipped by 2 bases and J by 2 bases, with 16 bases between them. Germline assignment: CDR1 SGDLS and CDR2 YYNGEE. Here the CDR3 reads CASSVVGSHPNTGELFF. Here the CDR3 DNA reads TGTGCCAGCAGCGTCGTGGGGTCCCACCCCAACACCGGGGAGCTGTTTTTT.

The chain has TRBV3-1 and TRBJ1-1, with 7 bases matching TRBD1. Germline CDR1 and CDR2: LGHDT and YNNKEL (reference sequence). The CDR3 is made up of 15 amino acids. The ends lost 5 bases at V and 7 bases at J; junction bases unmatched: 13. The CDR3 DNA follows: TGTGCCAGCAGCACGATTAACACAGGGGCTAGTGAAGCTTTCTTT. As protein: CASSTINTGASEAFF.

The chain links TRBV7-2 to TRBJ1-5; perhaps TRBD1 as D (6 bases). V was shortened by 5 bases and J by 1 base, with 12 bases between the two germline ends. The CDR3 length is 15 residues. Per the germline V gene, CDR1 is SGHTA and CDR2 is FQGNSA. The CDR3 region is CASSTQGVSNQPQHF. The CDR3 nucleotides read TGTGCCAGCAGCACACAGGGAGTAAGCAATCAGCCCCAGCATTTT.

This clonotype was seen at least ten times. This rearrangement joins TRBV14 to TRBJ1-1; D is ambiguous. V lost 4 bases to trimming and J lost 7 bases, with 13 bases between them. The CDR3 is 13 amino acids. CDR1 SGHDN and CDR2 FVKESK come from the germline V gene. CDR3: CASSPSLGFEAFF. CDR3 coding DNA: TGTGCCAGCAGCCCCTCCCTAGGGTTTGAAGCTTTCTTT.

The chain joins TRBV11-3 to TRBJ2-1; D possibly uses TRBD1 or TRBD2 (5 bases each). The CDR3 totals 15 residues. V lost 5 bases to trimming and J lost 6 bases, with 17 bases between them. Germline V lookup: CDR1 SGHNT, CDR2 YENEEA. The CDR3 DNA sequence: TGTGCCAGCAGCGGCCGGGACGGGGTGGGCAATGAGCAGTTCTTC. As protein: CASSGRDGVGNEQFF.

A remark on this clonotype: At one boundary the junction diverges from the germline segment, which might be a read error. V and J are TRBV12-3 or TRBV12-4 and TRBJ1-1; TRBD1 matches 9 bases. CDR3 length: 13 amino acids. The CDR3 loop is CASKNRGPTEALF. DNA for the CDR3: TGTGCCAGCAAAAACAGGGGGCCGACTGAAGCTTTATTT.

V and J are TRBV5-6 and TRBJ1-1; 7 nucleotides line up with TRBD1. CDR1 SGHDT and CDR2 YYEEEE come from the germline V gene. The junction had 11 bases not matched to a gene; V was cut back by 3 bases and J by 6 bases. The CDR3 covers 15 residues. The CDR3 is CASSYPTGTFPEAFF. The CDR3, as DNA: TGTGCCAGCAGCTACCCGACAGGGACTTTTCCTGAAGCTTTCTTT.

This clonotype turned up a few times. In nucleotides, the CDR3 is TGTGCCAGCAGCCAAGGTGCGTTGCGGGGGTACACAGATACGCAGTATTTT. Translated: CASSQGALRGYTDTQYF. The V gene is TRBV4-2, the J gene TRBJ2-3; TRBD2 matches 7 bases. CDR3 length equals 17 residues. With 1 base clipped from V and 2 bases from J, the junction kept 9 bases outside the gene matches. Germline V CDR1 and CDR2: LGHNA, YNFKEQ.

This chain uses TRBV20-1 with TRBJ2-2; a weak D match, TRBD1 (5 bases). Germline V gene sequence: CDR1 DFQATT, CDR2 SNEGSKA (reference sequence). This CDR3 is 13 amino acids long. Trimming pared 3 bases from V and 7 bases from J, leaving 12 bases between. The CDR3 DNA is TGCAGTGCTAGTGGGGCCCCTCACGGGGAGCTGTTTTTT. Its protein product is CSASGAPHGELFF.

This clonotype was counted a few times. This rearrangement joins TRBV6-6 to TRBJ1-2; 11 bases map to TRBD1. CDR3 length: 17 amino acids. The ends lost 1 base at V and 4 bases at J; junction bases unmatched: 8. Germline CDR1 MNHNY, CDR2 SVGAGI (reference sequence). CDR3 sequence reads: CASSYLAGTGGLYGYTF. The CDR3 DNA follows: TGTGCCAGCAGTTACTTGGCTGGGACAGGGGGTCTCTATGGCTACACCTTC.